This is a list of T cell receptor beta chains from one sample in a study of cytomegalovirus exposure and HLA in healthy donors. Sequencing used immunoSEQ multiplex PCR; TCRdb keeps in-frame clones, though not all of them. The data contain 40,000 to 55,000 clones, roughly 72% of them seen just once; the ten biggest clones take up approximately 10%. The sample comprised PBMCs. These receptors came from a woman aged 50 to 65 in good health and CMV-seronegative. Both conserved end residues are part of each CDR3. The D gene is left open where the match is weak. Size is omitted from some rows. Given values are once, few, many or a class for expanded clones.

. | TRBJ2-1 | TRBD1 | TRBV11-2 | TGTGCCAGCAGCTTAGACAGGGGGTCCTACAATGAGCAGTTCTTC | CASSLDRGSYNEQFF
. | TRBJ2-5 | . | TRBV5-5 | TGTGCCAGCAGCTCCGGACAACACCAAGAGACCCAGTACTTC | CASSSGQHQETQYF
few | TRBJ2-5 | . | TRBV10-2 | TGCGCCAGCAGTGTAGGACAGAAAGAGACCCAGTACTTC | CASSVGQKETQYF
few | TRBJ2-5 | TRBD1 | TRBV6-5 | TGTGCCAGCAGTGGACAGGAAGAGACCCAGTACTTC | CASSGQEETQYF
. | TRBJ1-1 | TRBD1 | TRBV9 | TGTGCCAGCAGCCCAGACGAACAGGGGTACACTGAAGCTTTCTTT | CASSPDEQGYTEAFF
. | TRBJ2-7 | TRBD1 | TRBV5-1 | TGCGCCAGCAGCTTGGGACGACAGGGGGCAAACGAGCAGTACTTC | CASSLGRQGANEQYF
. | TRBJ1-2 | TRBD1 | TRBV28 | TGTGCCAGCAGTTCTTCCGGGACAGGGGTGTCCTATGGCTACACCTTC | CASSSSGTGVSYGYTF
. | TRBJ1-4 | . | TRBV7-6 | TGTGCCAGCAGCTTAGCGGGACAAGGGGAAAAACTGTTTTTT | CASSLAGQGEKLFF
. | TRBJ2-3 | . | TRBV5-4 | TGTGCCAGCAGCGGATCAGCGGCATCCCACACAGATACGCAGTATTTT | CASSGSAASHTDTQYF
few | TRBJ1-2 | . | TRBV28 | TGTGCCAGCAGCCCGATGGGTTACGGGTATGGCTACACCTTC | CASSPMGYGYGYTF
. | TRBJ2-3 | TRBD2 | TRBV29-1 | TGCAGCGTTGACCCAGCGGGAGGCCCAGATACGCAGTATTTT | CSVDPAGGPDTQYF
. | TRBJ2-1 | . | TRBV28 | TGTGCCACCTACGGGGGTTACAATGAGCAGTTCTTC | CATYGGYNEQFF
. | TRBJ2-7 | . | TRBV11-1 | TGTGCCAGCAGCTTAAACCTAGCGCAGTACGAGCAGTACTTC | CASSLNLAQYEQYF
. | TRBJ2-6 | . | TRBV5-6 | TGTGCCAGCAGGTCAGTCAGGCCGCTCTCTGGGGCCAACGTCCTGACTTTC | CASRSVRPLSGANVLTF
. | TRBJ2-5 | . | TRBV5-1 | TGCGCCAGCAGCTTGAGTCGGGATCCAGGAGAGACCCAGTACTTC | CASSLSRDPGETQYF
. | TRBJ2-5 | TRBD2 | TRBV25-1 | TGTGCCAGCGGACTAGCGGGGCAAGAGACCCAGTACTTC | CASGLAGQETQYF
. | TRBJ2-7 | . | TRBV28 | TGTGCCAGCAGTTTATACAGGAACTACGAGCAGTACTTC | CASSLYRNYEQYF
. | TRBJ2-7 | . | TRBV4-3 | TGCGCCAGCAGCCAAGCGACAGGCCGACCCTACGAGCAGTACTTC | CASSQATGRPYEQYF
. | TRBJ1-2 | TRBD1 | TRBV6-1 | TGTGCCAGCACCCCATCCAGGGGGCAGGATCCGTACACCTTC | CASTPSRGQDPYTF
few | TRBJ1-1 | . | TRBV5-1 | TGCGCCAGCAGCGATCCAGGGTACACTGAAGCTTTCTTT | CASSDPGYTEAFF
few | TRBJ2-7 | TRBD1 | TRBV30 | TGTGCCTGGAGTTTCGGGACAGGAGCCTACGAGCAGTACTTC | CAWSFGTGAYEQYF
. | TRBJ1-4 | . | TRBV4-3 | TGCGCCAGCAGCCAAGAGATCGGGGGTCGTGAAAAACTGTTTTTT | CASSQEIGGREKLFF
. | TRBJ2-6 | . | TRBV11-2 | TGTGCCAGCAGCTTAGGACTATCACAGGGTTCTGGGGCCAACGTCCTGACTTTC | CASSLGLSQGSGANVLTF
. | TRBJ2-5 | TRBD2 | TRBV7-9 | TGTGCCAGCAGCTTGGTGGGACTAGCGGCCCAAGAGACCCAGTACTTC | CASSLVGLAAQETQYF
. | TRBJ2-7 | . | TRBV7-2 | TGTGCCAGCAGCTTAGCCCAGGAAGGCTACGAGCAGTACTTC | CASSLAQEGYEQYF
. | TRBJ2-3 | . | TRBV7-9 | TGTGCCAGCAGCTATGCGACGCGCGGTACGCAGTATTTT | CASSYATRGTQYF
once | TRBJ2-7 | TRBD1 | TRBV11-2 | TGTGCCAGCAGCCCCACGGGGACAGGGGGCGAGGAGCAGTACTTC | CASSPTGTGGEEQYF
. | TRBJ2-7 | TRBD1 | TRBV28 | TGTGCCAGCAGTTCGGGACAGACCTACGAGCAGTACTTC | CASSSGQTYEQYF
few | TRBJ1-2 | TRBD1 | TRBV30 | TGTGCCTGGGACAGGGGCGATTCCTATGGCTACACCTTC | CAWDRGDSYGYTF
. | TRBJ1-1 | . | TRBV13 | TGTGCCAGCAGCTTGACAAGGAACACTGAAGCTTTCTTT | CASSLTRNTEAFF